This T cell receptor beta chain was identified in a study of blood T cells in healthy people across ages. At least ten counts were recorded for this clonotype. Combining a sample-barcoded 5' primer with a J-beta primer mix, a second PCR ran for roughly 6 to 11 cycles. Researchers report that a template-switch adaptor with 12 random nucleotides tagged each cDNA molecule. TCRdb re-analysed the 5' RACE reads in MiXCR, keeping a single row per CDR3 protein. The sample shows just under 900,000 distinct CDR3 sequences, more than 25% of them seen only once. Germline CDR1 SQVTM, CDR2 ANQGSEA. The CDR3 is 13 amino acids. V dropped 6 bases and J dropped 0; count of bases not matched to a gene: 2.

The receptor's source is a woman at least 80 years old in good health. Sample: blood. J is TRBJ2-7 and V is TRBV29-1; 10 bases map to TRBD2. The CDR3 DNA reads TGCAGCGTCTTAGCGGGGGGCTCCTACGAGCAGTACTTC. This encodes CSVLAGGSYEQYF.